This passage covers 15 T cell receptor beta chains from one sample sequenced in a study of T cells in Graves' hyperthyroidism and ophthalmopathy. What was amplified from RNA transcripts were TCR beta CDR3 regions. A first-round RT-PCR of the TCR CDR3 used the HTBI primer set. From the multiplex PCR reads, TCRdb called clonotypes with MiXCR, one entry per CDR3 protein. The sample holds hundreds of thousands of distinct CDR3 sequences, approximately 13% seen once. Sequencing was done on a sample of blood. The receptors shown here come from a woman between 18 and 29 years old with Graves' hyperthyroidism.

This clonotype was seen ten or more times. In DNA form, the CDR3 reads TGCGCCAGCAGCCAGTCTAGCGGGAGCAATGAGCAGTTCTTC. Amino acid sequence: CASSQSSGSNEQFF. The chain recombines TRBV4-3 with TRBJ2-1; TRBD2 matches at 10 bases. Germline V CDR1 and CDR2: LGHNA, YSLEER. The V gene end was trimmed by 3 bases and the J gene end by 6 bases; junction bases not matched to a gene: 2. The CDR3 has 14 residues.

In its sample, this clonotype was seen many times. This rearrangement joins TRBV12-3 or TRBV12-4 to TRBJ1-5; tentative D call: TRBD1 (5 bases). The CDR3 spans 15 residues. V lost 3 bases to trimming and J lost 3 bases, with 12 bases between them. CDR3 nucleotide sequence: TGTGCCAGCAGTTTCGGGCAGGGCCTCAATCAGCCCCAGCATTTT. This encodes CASSFGQGLNQPQHF.

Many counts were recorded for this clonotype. The CDR3 reads CASSLAGGFGQDIYGYTF. As DNA, the CDR3 is TGCGCCAGCAGCTTGGCCGGTGGTTTTGGGCAGGACATCTATGGCTACACCTTC. V gene TRBV5-1 combines with J gene TRBJ1-2; a possible D gene is TRBD1 (5 bases). Trimming removed 0 bases at V and 4 bases at J, with 22 bases between. In germline, CDR1 is SGHRS, CDR2 YFSETQ. The CDR3 loop spans 18 amino acids.

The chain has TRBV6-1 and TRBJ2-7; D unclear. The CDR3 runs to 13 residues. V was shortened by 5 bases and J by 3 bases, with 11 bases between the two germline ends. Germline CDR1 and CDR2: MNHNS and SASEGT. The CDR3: CASSTLGGYEQYF. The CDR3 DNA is TGTGCCAGCAGTACGCTGGGCGGCTACGAGCAGTACTTC.

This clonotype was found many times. In DNA, the CDR3 is TGTGCCAGCAGTTTAGGGCTAGTAAAGACCCAGTACTTC. Amino acids: CASSLGLVKTQYF. The V gene is TRBV12-3 or TRBV12-4, the J gene TRBJ2-5; unclear D gene. V was trimmed by 1 base and J by 6 bases, leaving 9 bases between them. The CDR3 contains 13 residues.

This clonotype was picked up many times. CDR3 loop: CASSLLQETQYF. The CDR3 nucleotides read TGTGCCAGCAGCTTATTACAAGAGACCCAGTACTTC. V usage is TRBV7-8 and J usage is TRBJ2-5, with D hard to call. Germline CDR1 SGHVS, CDR2 FQNEAQ. V lost 2 bases and J 2 bases, leaving 3 bases between the germline ends. CDR3 length: 12 residues.

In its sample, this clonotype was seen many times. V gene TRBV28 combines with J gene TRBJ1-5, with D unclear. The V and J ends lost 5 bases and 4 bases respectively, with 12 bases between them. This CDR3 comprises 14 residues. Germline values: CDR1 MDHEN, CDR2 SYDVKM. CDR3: CASSADEPNQPQHF. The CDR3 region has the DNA TGTGCCAGCAGTGCTGACGAACCAAATCAGCCCCAGCATTTT.

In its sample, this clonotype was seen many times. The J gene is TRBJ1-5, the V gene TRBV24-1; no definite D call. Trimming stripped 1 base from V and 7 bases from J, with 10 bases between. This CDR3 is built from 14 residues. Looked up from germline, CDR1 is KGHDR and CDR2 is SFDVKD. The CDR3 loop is CATSDFSVNQPQHF. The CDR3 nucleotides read TGTGCCACCAGTGATTTCAGCGTGAACCAGCCCCAGCATTTT.

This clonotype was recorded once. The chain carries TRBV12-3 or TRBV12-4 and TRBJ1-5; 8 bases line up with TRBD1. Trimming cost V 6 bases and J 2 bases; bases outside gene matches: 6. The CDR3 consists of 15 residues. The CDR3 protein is CASSIGQGRNQPQHF. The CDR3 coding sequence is TGTGCCAGCAGCATCGGACAGGGACGCAATCAGCCCCAGCATTTT.

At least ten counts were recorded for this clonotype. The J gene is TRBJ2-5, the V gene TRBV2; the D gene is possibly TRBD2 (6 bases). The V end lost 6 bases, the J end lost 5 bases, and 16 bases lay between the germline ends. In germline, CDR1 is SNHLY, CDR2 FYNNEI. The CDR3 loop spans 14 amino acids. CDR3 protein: CASSDTGLPETQYF. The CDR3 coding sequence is TGTGCCAGCAGCGATACGGGACTTCCCGAGACCCAGTACTTC.

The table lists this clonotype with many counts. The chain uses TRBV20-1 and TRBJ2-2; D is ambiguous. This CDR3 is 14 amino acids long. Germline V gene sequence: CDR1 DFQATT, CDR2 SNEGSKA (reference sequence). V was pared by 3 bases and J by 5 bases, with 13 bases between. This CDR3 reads CSASPSRTTGELFF. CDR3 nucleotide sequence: TGCAGTGCTAGCCCATCTAGAACTACCGGGGAGCTGTTTTTT.

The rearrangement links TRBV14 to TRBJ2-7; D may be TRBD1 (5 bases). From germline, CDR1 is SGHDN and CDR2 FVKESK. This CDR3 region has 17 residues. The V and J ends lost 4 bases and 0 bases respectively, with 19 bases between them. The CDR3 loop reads CASSPSRQGVSSYEQYF. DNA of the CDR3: TGTGCCAGCAGCCCCAGCAGGCAAGGGGTTAGCTCCTACGAGCAGTACTTC.

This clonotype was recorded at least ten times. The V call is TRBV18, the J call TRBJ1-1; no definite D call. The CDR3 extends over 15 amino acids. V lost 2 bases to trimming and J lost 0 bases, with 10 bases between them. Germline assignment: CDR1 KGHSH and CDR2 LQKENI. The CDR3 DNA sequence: TGTGCCAGCTCACCAGAAACAGCTCTGAACACTGAAGCTTTCTTT. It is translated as CASSPETALNTEAFF.

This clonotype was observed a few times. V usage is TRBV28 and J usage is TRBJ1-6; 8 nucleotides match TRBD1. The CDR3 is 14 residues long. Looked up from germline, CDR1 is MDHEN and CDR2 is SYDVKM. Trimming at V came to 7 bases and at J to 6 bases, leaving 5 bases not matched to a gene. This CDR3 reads CASIDRGGNSPLHF. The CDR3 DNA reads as TGTGCCAGCATTGACAGGGGAGGTAATTCACCCCTCCACTTT.

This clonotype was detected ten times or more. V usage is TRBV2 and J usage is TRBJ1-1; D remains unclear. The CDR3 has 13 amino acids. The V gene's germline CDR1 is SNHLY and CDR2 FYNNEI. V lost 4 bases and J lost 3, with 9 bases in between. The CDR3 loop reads CASSVRRYTEAFF. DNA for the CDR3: TGTGCCAGCAGTGTAAGGAGGTACACTGAAGCTTTCTTT. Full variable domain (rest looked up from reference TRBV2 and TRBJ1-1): EPEVTQTPSHQVTQMGQEVILRCVPISNHLYFYWYRQILGQKVEFLVSFYNNEISEKSEIFDDQFSVERPDGSNFTLKIRSTKLEDSAMYFCASSVRRYTEAFFGQGTRLTVV.